This T cell receptor (beta chain) was sequenced in a study of regulatory T cells in long-lasting Graves disease. Study-wide points: Possibly, accuracy suffered from the small sample size.

As for this clonotype: Its antigen is as yet unknown.

Building the TCR beta libraries relied on iRepertoire HTBI primers, and CDR3 regions underwent Arm-PCR. A single record per CDR3 protein comes from TCRdb applying MiXCR to the multiplex PCR reads. This sample yields 360,000 or so distinct CDR3 sequences, of which roughly 15% are seen a single time; roughly a fifth belongs to the top ten. Germline lookup yields CDR1 GTSNPN and CDR2 SVGIG (reference sequence). The V gene lost 1 base and the J gene lost 3 bases, with 15 bases spanning the gap. The CDR3 totals 15 residues. Time point defined: newly diagnosed GD, antithyroid drugs for less than 3 months. Construction of the TCR library relied on RNA isolated from PBMCs. American Thyroid Association guidelines defined how Graves' disease was diagnosed. These data are also associated with another study on T cells in Graves' hyperthyroidism and ophthalmopathy. That report notes: Stable Graves' hyperthyroidism denoted no ophthalmopathy progression over 18 months.

V usage is TRBV30 and J usage is TRBJ1-1, with a tentative D call TRBD1 (5 bases). The sequence derives from a woman between 18 and 29 years old with Graves disease. Here the sequenced sample was peripheral blood mononuclear cells (PBMCs), taken at new diagnosis, from a patient treated with antithyroid drugs. The CDR3 coding sequence is TGTGCCTGGAGTGAACAGGCCCTCTGGGACACTGAAGCTTTCTTT. Its translation is CAWSEQALWDTEAFF.